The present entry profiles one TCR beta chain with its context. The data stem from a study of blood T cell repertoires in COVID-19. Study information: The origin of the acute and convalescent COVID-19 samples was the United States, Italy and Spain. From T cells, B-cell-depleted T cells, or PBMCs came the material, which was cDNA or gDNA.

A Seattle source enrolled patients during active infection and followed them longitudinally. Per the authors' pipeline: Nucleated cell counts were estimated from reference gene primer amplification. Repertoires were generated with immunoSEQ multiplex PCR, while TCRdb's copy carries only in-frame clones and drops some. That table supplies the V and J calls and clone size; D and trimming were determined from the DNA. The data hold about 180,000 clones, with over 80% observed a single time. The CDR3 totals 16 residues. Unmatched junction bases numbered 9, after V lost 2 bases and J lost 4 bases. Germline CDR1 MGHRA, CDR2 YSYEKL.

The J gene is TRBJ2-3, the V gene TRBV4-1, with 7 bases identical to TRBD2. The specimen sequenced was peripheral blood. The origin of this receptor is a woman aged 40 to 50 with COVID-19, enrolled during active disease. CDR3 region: CASSQMSTSPADTQYF. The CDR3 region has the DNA TGCGCCAGCAGCCAAATGTCGACTAGCCCCGCAGATACGCAGTATTTT.